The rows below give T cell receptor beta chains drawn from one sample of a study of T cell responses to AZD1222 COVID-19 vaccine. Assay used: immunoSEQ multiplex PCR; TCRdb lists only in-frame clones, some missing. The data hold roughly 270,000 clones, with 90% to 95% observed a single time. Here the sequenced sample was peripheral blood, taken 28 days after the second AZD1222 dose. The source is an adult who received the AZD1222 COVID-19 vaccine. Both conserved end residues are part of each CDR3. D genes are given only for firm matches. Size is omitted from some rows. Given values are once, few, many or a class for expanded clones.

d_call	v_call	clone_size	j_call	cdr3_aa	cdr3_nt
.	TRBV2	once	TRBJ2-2	CASSEGRAGTGELFF	TGTGCCAGCAGTGAGGGCAGGGCGGGGACCGGGGAGCTGTTTTTT
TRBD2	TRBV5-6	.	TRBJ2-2	CASSSGLAGRTGELFF	TGTGCCAGCAGCTCCGGACTAGCGGGACGGACCGGGGAGCTGTTTTTT
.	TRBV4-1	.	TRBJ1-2	CASSQDTANYGYTF	TGCGCCAGCAGCCAAGACACAGCTAACTATGGCTACACCTTC
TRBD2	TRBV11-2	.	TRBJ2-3	CASSLRGGTDTQYF	TGTGCCAGCAGCTTGCGGGGGGGCACAGATACGCAGTATTTT
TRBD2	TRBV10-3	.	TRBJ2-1	CAISPGLALNEQFF	TGTGCCATCAGCCCGGGACTAGCTCTCAATGAGCAGTTCTTC
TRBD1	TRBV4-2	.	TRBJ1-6	CASSQDPTGWNSPLHF	TGTGCCAGCAGCCAAGATCCGACAGGGTGGAATTCACCCCTCCACTTT
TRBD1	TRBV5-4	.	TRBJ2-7	CASSPTGAGEQYF	TGTGCCAGCAGCCCAACAGGGGCGGGTGAGCAGTACTTC
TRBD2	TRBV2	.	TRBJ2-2	CASSQGGVPTGELFF	TGTGCCAGCAGTCAGGGAGGGGTCCCCACCGGGGAGCTGTTTTTT
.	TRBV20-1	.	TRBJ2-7	CSALGLHEQYF	TGCAGTGCTCTGGGACTCCACGAGCAGTACTTC
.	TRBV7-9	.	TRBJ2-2	CASSTNTGELFF	TGTGCCAGCAGCACTAACACCGGGGAGCTGTTTTTT
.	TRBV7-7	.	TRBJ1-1	CASSFHPRRENTEAFF	TGTGCTAGCAGCTTCCATCCTCGGCGGGAGAACACTGAAGCTTTCTTT
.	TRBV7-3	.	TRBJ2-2	CASSSRQSTGELFF	TGTGCCAGCAGCTCCCGACAGTCCACCGGGGAGCTGTTTTTT
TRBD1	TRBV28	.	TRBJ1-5	CASRGQGDQPQHF	TGTGCCAGCAGGGGACAGGGGGATCAGCCCCAGCATTTT
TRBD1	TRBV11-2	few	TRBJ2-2	CASSLSAGTANTGELFF	TGTGCCAGCAGCCTATCGGCCGGGACAGCAAACACCGGGGAGCTGTTTTTT
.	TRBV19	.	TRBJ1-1	CASRLAGTEAFF	TGTGCCAGTCGACTCGCAGGGACTGAAGCTTTCTTT
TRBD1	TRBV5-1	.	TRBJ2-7	CASSPGTGGFYEQYF	TGCGCCAGCAGCCCGGGGACAGGGGGCTTCTACGAGCAGTACTTC
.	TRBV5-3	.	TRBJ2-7	CARSNPGHGPNEQYF	TGTGCCAGAAGCAACCCGGGACACGGGCCCAACGAGCAGTACTTC